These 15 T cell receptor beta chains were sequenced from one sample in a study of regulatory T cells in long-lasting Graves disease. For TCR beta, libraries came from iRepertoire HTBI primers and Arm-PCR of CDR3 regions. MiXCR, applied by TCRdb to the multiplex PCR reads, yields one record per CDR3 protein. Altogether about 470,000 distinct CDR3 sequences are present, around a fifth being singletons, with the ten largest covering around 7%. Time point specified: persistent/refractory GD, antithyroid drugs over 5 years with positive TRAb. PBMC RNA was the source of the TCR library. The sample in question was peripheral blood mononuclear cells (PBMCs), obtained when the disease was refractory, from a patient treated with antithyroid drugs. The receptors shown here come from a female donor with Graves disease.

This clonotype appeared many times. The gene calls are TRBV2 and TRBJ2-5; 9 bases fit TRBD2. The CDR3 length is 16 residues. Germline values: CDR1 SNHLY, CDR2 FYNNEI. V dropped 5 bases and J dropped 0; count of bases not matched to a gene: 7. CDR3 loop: CASSLIAGDNQETQYF. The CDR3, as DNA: TGTGCCAGCAGTCTCATAGCGGGGGACAACCAAGAGACCCAGTACTTC.

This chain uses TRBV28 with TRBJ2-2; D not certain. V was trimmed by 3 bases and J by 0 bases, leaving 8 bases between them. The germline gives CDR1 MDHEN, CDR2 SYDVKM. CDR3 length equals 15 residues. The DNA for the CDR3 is TGTGCCAGCAGTTTTTGGCAGACGAACACCGGGGAGCTGTTTTTT. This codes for CASSFWQTNTGELFF.

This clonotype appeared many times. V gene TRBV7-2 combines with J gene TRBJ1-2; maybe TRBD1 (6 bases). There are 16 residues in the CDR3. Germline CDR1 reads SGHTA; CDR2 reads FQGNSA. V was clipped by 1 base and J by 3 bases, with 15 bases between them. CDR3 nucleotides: TGTGCCAGCAGCTTAGTTGAAGTAGCAGGGGACTATGGCTACACCTTC. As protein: CASSLVEVAGDYGYTF. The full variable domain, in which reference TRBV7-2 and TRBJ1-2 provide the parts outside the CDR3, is GAGVSQSPSNKVTEKGKDVELRCDPISGHTALYWYRQSLGQGLEFLIYFQGNSAPDKSGLPSDRFSAERTGGSVSTLTIQRTQQEDSAVYLCASSLVEVAGDYGYTFGSGTRLTVV.

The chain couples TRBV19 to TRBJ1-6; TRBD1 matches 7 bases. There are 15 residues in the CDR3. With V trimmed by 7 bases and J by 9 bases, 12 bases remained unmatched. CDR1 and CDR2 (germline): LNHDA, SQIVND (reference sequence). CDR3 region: CASNDSRQGGSPLHF. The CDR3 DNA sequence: TGTGCCAGTAACGATTCTCGACAGGGCGGTTCACCCCTCCACTTT.

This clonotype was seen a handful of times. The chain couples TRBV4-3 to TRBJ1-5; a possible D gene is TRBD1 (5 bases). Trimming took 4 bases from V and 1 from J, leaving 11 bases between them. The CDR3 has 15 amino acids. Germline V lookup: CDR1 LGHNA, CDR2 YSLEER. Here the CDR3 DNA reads TGCGCCAGCAGCCGTAAACGACAGAGCAATCAGCCCCAGCATTTT. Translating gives CASSRKRQSNQPQHF.

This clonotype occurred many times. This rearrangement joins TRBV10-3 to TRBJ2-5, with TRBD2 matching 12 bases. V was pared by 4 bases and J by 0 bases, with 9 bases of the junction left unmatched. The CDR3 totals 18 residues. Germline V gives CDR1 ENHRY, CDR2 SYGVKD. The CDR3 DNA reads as TGTGCCATCAGTGTCGTCTGGACTAGCGGGACCAACCAAGAGACCCAGTACTTC. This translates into CAISVVWTSGTNQETQYF.

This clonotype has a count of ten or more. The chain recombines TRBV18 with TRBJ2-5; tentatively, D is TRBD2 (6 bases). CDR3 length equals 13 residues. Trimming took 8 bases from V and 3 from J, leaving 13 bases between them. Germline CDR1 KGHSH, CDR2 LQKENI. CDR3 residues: CASSPGGEETQYF. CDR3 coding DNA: TGTGCCAGCAGTCCCGGAGGGGAAGAGACCCAGTACTTC.

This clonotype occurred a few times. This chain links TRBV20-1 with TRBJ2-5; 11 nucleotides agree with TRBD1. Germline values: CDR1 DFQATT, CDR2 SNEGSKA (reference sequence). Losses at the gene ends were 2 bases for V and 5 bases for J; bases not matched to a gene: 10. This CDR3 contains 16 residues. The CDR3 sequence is CSARILGTGGRETQYF. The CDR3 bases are TGCAGTGCTAGAATTTTAGGGACAGGGGGTCGGGAGACCCAGTACTTC.

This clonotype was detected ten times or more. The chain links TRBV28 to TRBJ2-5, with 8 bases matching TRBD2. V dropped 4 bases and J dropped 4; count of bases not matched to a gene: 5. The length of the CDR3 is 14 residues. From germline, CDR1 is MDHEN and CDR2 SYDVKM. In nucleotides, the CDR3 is TGTGCCAGCAGTTCCAGCGGGAGTGGAGAGACCCAGTACTTC. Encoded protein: CASSSSGSGETQYF.

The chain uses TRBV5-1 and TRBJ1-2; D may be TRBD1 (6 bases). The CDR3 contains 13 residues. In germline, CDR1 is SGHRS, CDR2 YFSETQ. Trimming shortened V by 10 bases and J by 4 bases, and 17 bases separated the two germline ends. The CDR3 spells CALGGHSTYGYTF. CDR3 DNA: TGCGCCTTGGGGGGCCATTCCACCTATGGCTACACCTTC.

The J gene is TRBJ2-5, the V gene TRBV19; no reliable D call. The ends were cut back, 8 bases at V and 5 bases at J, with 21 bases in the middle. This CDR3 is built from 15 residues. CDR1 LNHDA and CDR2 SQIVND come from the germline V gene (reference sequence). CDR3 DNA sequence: TGTGCCAGTGGTGACTGGTCCCTCGGTCGGGAGACCCAGTACTTC. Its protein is CASGDWSLGRETQYF. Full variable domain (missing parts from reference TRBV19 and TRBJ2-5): DGGITQSPKYLFRKEGQNVTLSCEQNLNHDAMYWYRQDPGQGLRLIYYSQIVNDFQKGDIAEGYSVSREKKESFPLTVTSAQKNPTAFYLCASGDWSLGRETQYFGPGTRLLVL.

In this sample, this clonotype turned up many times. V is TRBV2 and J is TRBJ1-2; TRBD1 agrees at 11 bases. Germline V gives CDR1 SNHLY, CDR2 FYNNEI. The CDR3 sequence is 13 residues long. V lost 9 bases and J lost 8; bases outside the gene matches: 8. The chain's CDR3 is CASCPGQGEGYTF. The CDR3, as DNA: TGTGCCAGTTGTCCGGGACAGGGGGAAGGCTACACCTTC.

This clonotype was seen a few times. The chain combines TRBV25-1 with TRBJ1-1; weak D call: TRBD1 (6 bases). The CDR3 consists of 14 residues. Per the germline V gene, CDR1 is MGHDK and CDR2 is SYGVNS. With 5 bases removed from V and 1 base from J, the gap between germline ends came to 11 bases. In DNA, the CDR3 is TGTGCCAGCAGTCACGCGGACAGGAACACTGAAGCTTTCTTT. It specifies CASSHADRNTEAFF.

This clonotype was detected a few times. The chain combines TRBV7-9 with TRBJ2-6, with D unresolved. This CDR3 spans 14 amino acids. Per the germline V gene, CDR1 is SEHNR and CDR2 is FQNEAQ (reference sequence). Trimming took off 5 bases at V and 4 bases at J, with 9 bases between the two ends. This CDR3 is CASSPDPGANVLTF. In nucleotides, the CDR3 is TGTGCCAGCAGCCCTGACCCAGGGGCCAACGTCCTGACTTTC.

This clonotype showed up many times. The CDR3: CSARGGPSGSEQYF. DNA for the CDR3: TGCAGTGCTAGAGGTGGGCCTAGCGGGAGCGAGCAGTACTTC. This chain joins TRBV20-1 and TRBJ2-7, with 10 nucleotides matching TRBD2. This CDR3 has 14 residues. The junction had 6 bases not matched to a gene; V was cut back by 1 base and J by 6 bases. In germline, CDR1 is DFQATT, CDR2 SNEGSKA (reference sequence).